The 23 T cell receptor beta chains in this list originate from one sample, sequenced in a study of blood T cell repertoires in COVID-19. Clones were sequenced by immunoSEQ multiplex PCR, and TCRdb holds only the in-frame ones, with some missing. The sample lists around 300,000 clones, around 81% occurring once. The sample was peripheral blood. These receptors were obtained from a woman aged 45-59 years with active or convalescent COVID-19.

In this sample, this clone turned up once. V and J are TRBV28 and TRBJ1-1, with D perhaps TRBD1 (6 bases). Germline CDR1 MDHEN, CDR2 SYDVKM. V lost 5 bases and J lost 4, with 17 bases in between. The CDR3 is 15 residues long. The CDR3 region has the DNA TGTGCCAGCAGTAGCGGGGACATGAGGAGCACTGAAGCTTTCTTT. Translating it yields CASSSGDMRSTEAFF.

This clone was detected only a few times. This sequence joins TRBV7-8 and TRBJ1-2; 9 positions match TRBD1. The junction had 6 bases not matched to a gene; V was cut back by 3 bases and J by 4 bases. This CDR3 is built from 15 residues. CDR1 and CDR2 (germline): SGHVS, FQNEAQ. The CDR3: CASSFGATGGYGYTF. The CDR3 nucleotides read TGTGCCAGCAGCTTCGGAGCGACAGGGGGCTATGGCTACACCTTC.

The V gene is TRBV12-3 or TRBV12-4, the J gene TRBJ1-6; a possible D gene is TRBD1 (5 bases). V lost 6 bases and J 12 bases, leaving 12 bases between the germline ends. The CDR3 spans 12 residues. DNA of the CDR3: TGTGCCAGCAGCAGGGAATCAGGACCCCTCCACTTT. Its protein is CASSRESGPLHF.

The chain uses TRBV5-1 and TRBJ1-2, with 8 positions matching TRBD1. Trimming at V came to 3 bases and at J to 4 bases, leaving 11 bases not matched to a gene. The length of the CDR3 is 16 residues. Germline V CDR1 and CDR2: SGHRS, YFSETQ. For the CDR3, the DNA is TGCGCCAGCAGCTCCGGGACAGGTGGCGCGACCTATGGCTACACCTTC. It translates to CASSSGTGGATYGYTF.

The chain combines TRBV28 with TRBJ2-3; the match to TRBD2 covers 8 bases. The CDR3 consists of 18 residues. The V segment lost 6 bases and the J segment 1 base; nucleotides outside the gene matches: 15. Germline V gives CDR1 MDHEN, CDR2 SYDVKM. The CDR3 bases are TGTGCCAGCAGCCCCCTTGGGACTAGATTTGGGGGCACAGATACGCAGTATTTT. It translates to CASSPLGTRFGGTDTQYF. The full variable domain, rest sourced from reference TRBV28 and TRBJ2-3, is DVKVTQSSRYLVKRTGEKVFLECVQDMDHENMFWYRQDPGLGLRLIYFSYDVKMKEKGDIPEGYSVSREKKERFSLILESASTNQTSMYLCASSPLGTRFGGTDTQYFGPGTRLTVL.

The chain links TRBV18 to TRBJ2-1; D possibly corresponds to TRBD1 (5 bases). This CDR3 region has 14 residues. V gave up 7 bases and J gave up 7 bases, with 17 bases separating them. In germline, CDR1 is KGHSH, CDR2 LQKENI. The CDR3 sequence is CASCPDRRSNEQFF. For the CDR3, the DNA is TGTGCCAGCTGCCCAGACAGACGGTCTAATGAGCAGTTCTTC.

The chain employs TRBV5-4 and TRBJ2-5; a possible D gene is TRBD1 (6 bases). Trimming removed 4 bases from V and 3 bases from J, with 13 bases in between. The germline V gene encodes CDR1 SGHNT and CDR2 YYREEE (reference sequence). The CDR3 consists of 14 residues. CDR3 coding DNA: TGTGCCAGCAGCCAGCTTGGGGGCGAAGAGACCCAGTACTTC. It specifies CASSQLGGEETQYF.

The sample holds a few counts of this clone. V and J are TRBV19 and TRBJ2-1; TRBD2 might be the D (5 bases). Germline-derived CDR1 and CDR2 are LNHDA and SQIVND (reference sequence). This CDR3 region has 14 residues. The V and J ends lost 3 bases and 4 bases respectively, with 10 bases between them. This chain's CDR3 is CASSIRRRYNEQFF. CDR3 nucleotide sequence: TGTGCCAGTAGTATCCGGCGGAGGTACAATGAGCAGTTCTTC.

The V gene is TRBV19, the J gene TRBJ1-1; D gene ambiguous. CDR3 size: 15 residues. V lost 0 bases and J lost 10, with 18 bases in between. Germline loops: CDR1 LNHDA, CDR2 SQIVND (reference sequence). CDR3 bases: TGTGCCAGTAGTATAGATCTCACGGGCGGGAGTGGAGCTTTCTTT. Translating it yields CASSIDLTGGSGAFF.

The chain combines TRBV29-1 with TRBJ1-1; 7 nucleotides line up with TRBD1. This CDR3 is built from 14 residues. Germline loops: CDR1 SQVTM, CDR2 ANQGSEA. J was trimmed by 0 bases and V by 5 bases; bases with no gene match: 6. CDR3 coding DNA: TGCAGCGTTTCGGGACAGCGGGTGAACACTGAAGCTTTCTTT. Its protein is CSVSGQRVNTEAFF.

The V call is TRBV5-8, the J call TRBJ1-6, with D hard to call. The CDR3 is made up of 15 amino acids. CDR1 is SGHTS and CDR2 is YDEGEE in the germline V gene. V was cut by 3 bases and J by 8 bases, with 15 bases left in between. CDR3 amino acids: CASSSGVRGDSPLHF. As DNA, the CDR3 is TGTGCCAGCAGCTCTGGAGTCCGGGGAGATTCACCCCTCCACTTT.

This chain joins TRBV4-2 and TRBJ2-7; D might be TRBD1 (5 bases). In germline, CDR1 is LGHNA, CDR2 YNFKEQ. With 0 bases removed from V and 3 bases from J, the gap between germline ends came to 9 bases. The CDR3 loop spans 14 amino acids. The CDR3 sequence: CASSQDQGSYEQYF. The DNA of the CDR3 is TGTGCCAGCAGCCAAGATCAGGGCAGCTACGAGCAGTACTTC.

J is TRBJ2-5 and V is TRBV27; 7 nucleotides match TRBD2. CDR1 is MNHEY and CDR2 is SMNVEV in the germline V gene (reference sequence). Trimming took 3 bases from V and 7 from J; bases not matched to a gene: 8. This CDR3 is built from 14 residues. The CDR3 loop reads CASSFGGDGATQYF. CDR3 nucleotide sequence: TGTGCCAGCAGTTTTGGGGGGGATGGGGCGACCCAGTACTTC.

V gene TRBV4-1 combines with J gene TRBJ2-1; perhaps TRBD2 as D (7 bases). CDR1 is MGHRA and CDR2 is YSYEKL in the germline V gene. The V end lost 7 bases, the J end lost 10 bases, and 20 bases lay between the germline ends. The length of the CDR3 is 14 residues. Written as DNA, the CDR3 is TGCGCCAGCACCCTGGAGGGAGGGGGAGGCGAGCAGTTCTTC. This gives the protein CASTLEGGGGEQFF.

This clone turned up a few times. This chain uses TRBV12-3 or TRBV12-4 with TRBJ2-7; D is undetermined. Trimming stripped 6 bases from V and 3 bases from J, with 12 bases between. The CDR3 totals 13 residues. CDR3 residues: CASSPTAYYEQYF. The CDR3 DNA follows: TGTGCCAGCAGCCCAACAGCCTACTACGAGCAGTACTTC.

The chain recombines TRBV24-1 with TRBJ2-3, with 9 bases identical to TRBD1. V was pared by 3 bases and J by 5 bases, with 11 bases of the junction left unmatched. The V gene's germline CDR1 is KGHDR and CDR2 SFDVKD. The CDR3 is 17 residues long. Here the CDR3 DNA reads TGTGCCACCAGTGATATGGGACAGGGCCCTCTCGAAGATACGCAGTATTTT. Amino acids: CATSDMGQGPLEDTQYF.

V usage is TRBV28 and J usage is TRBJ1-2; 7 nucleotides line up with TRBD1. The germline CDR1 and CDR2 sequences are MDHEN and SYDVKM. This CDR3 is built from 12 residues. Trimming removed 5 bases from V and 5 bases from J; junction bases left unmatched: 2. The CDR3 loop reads CASSPGGYGYTF. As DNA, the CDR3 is TGTGCCAGCAGTCCAGGGGGATATGGCTACACCTTC.

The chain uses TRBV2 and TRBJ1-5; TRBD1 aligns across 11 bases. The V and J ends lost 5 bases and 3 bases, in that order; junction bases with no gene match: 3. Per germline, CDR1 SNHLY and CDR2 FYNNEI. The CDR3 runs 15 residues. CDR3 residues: CASSPGQGDNQPQHF. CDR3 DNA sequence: TGTGCCAGCAGTCCGGGACAGGGGGACAATCAGCCCCAGCATTTT. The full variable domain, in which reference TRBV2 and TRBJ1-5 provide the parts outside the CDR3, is EPEVTQTPSHQVTQMGQEVILRCVPISNHLYFYWYRQILGQKVEFLVSFYNNEISEKSEIFDDQFSVERPDGSNFTLKIRSTKLEDSAMYFCASSPGQGDNQPQHFGDGTRLSIL.

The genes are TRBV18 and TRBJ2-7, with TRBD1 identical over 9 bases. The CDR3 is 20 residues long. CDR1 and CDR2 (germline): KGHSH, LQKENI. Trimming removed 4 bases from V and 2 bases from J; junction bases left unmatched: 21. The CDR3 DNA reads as TGTGCCAGCTCACTAAAGCTGGCGGGACAGGGAACATCGGGCGCCTACGAGCAGTACTTC. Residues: CASSLKLAGQGTSGAYEQYF.

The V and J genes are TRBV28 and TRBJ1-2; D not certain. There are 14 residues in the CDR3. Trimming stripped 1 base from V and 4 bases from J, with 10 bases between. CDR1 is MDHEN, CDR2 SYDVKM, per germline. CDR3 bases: TGTGCCAGCAGTTTATATGGCCGAGGCTATGGCTACACCTTC. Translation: CASSLYGRGYGYTF.

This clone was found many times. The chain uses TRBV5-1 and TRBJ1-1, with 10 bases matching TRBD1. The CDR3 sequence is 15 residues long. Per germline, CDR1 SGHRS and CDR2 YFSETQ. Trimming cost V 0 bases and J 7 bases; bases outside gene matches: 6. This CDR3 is CASSLGGTGAVEAFF. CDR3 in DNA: TGCGCCAGCAGCTTGGGAGGGACAGGGGCGGTTGAAGCTTTCTTT.

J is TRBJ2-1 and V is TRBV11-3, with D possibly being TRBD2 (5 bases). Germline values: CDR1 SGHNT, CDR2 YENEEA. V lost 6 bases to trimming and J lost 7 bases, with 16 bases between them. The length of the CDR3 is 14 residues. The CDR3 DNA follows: TGTGCCAGCAGTCCATCCTCGAGAGGGAATGAGCAGTTCTTC. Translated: CASSPSSRGNEQFF.

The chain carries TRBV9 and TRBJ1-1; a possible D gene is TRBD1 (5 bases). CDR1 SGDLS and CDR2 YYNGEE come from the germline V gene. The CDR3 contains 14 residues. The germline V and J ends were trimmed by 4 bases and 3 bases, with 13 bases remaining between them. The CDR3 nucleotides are TGTGCCAGCAGCCCGAGATGGGGGGACACTGAAGCTTTCTTT. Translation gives CASSPRWGDTEAFF. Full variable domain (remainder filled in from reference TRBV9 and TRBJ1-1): DSGVTQTPKHLITATGQRVTLRCSPRSGDLSVYWYQQSLDQGLQFLIQYYNGEERAKGNILERFSAQQFPDLHSELNLSSLELGDSALYFCASSPRWGDTEAFFGQGTRLTVV.